The next 30 T cell receptor beta chains were all read from a single sample in a study of T cell changes during pregnancy in multiple sclerosis. TCRdb's table, derived via immunoSEQ multiplex PCR, lists solely in-frame clones and lacks some. This sample has 30,000 to 40,000 clones, with 85% to 95% found just once. The sequencing here drew on CD8+ T cells from peripheral blood mononuclear cells, taken in the third trimester of pregnancy. The receptors were gathered from a female donor with multiple sclerosis, enrolled in a pregnancy study.

Of note for this clone: The junction differs from germline at one of its ends, possibly a read error. The rearrangement uses TRBV6-5 and TRBJ1-1; the D gene is possibly TRBD1 (5 bases). The CDR3 contains 13 residues. CDR1 and CDR2 from the germline V gene are MNHEY and SVGAGI. The CDR3: CASSYSGEISRSF. In DNA form, the CDR3 reads TGTGCCAGCAGTTATTCGGGGGAAATCAGCCGGAGCTTT.

This clone has only one observation. The chain uses TRBV27 and TRBJ2-7, with TRBD2 matching 8 bases. This CDR3 has 13 amino acids. From germline, CDR1 is MNHEY and CDR2 SMNVEV (reference sequence). V shed 3 bases and J 5 bases; nucleotides not matched to a gene: 3. CDR3 sequence (DNA): TGTGCCAGCAGTTTTGTAGCGGGGCACGAGCAGTACTTC. The encoded protein is CASSFVAGHEQYF.

The gene calls are TRBV6-1 and TRBJ1-1; TRBD1 agrees at 9 bases. V was pared by 4 bases and J by 5 bases, with 5 bases of the junction left unmatched. The CDR3 runs to 14 residues. Germline CDR1 reads MNHNS; CDR2 reads SASEGT. CDR3 loop: CASSANRGLTEAFF. The CDR3 region has the DNA TGTGCCAGCAGTGCAAACAGGGGGCTTACTGAAGCTTTCTTT.

V gene TRBV11-3 combines with J gene TRBJ2-1; D is uncertain. The CDR3 spans 13 residues. CDR1 SGHNT and CDR2 YENEEA come from the germline V gene. V was trimmed by 0 bases and J by 10 bases, leaving 10 bases between them. CDR3 sequence (DNA): TGTGCCAGCAGCTTAGACGCGGCAAACGAGCAGTTCTTC. Translating gives CASSLDAANEQFF.

The V and J genes are TRBV7-9 and TRBJ1-5; tentative D call: TRBD1 (6 bases). This CDR3 spans 14 amino acids. Germline V CDR1 and CDR2: SEHNR, FQNEAQ (reference sequence). V lost 5 bases and J lost 4, with 12 bases in between. Written as DNA, the CDR3 is TGTGCCAGCAGCCACTCGACAGGAAATCAGCCCCAGCATTTT. It is translated as CASSHSTGNQPQHF. Filled out from reference TRBV7-9 and TRBJ1-5, the complete variable domain reads DTGVSQNPRHKITKRGQNVTFRCDPISEHNRLYWYRQTLGQGPEFLTYFQNEAQLEKSRLLSDRFSAERPKGSFSTLEIQRTEQGDSAMYLCASSHSTGNQPQHFGDGTRLSIL.

This clone has just one count. The rearrangement links TRBV5-6 to TRBJ1-1, with TRBD1 matching over 7 bases. Germline CDR1 and CDR2: SGHDT and YYEEEE. The CDR3 spans 14 residues. V gave up 4 bases and J gave up 2 bases; unmatched junction bases: 5. CDR3 bases: TGTGCCAGCAGCCCCGACAGGGCAAACACTGAAGCTTTCTTT. This gives the protein CASSPDRANTEAFF.

V is TRBV29-1 and J is TRBJ2-5; 8 nucleotides match TRBD2. The germline CDR1 and CDR2 sequences are SQVTM and ANQGSEA. V was clipped by 7 bases and J by 9 bases; unmatched bases: 13. The CDR3 consists of 13 residues. The CDR3 DNA reads TGCAGCGATTTACGGGGCGGGGGGATGGCCCAGTACTTC. As protein: CSDLRGGGMAQYF.

The chain is built from TRBV13 and TRBJ1-5; D remains unclear. Trimming pared 0 bases from V and 4 bases from J, leaving 7 bases between. This CDR3 is built from 14 residues. Per the germline V gene, CDR1 is PRHDT and CDR2 is FYEKMQ (reference sequence). The CDR3 DNA is TGTGCCAGCAGCTTAGGGACAAGAAATCAGCCCCAGCATTTT. Translation: CASSLGTRNQPQHF.

This chain links TRBV15 with TRBJ2-3; D is undetermined. There are 13 residues in the CDR3. V was pared by 6 bases and J by 0 bases, with 7 bases between. Germline V gene lookup returns CDR1 LNHNV and CDR2 YYDKDF (reference sequence). CDR3 DNA sequence: TGTGCCACCAGACACACGAGCACAGATACGCAGTATTTT. This translates into CATRHTSTDTQYF.

The chain has TRBV10-3 and TRBJ1-2; a weak D match, TRBD1 (6 bases). Trimming took 7 bases from V and 4 from J, leaving 19 bases between them. This CDR3 is built from 15 residues. CDR1 is ENHRY, CDR2 SYGVKD, per germline. The CDR3 DNA is TGTGCCATCACCGGAACCCCAGGGGCTAGCTATGGCTACACCTTC. Amino acids: CAITGTPGASYGYTF.

The chain employs TRBV19 and TRBJ1-1, with D tentatively TRBD1 (6 bases). Trimming shortened V by 7 bases and J by 2 bases, and 11 bases separated the two germline ends. From germline, CDR1 is LNHDA and CDR2 SQIVND (reference sequence). The CDR3 spans 13 residues. The CDR3 bases are TGTGCCAGTAATTGGGGGACAAACACTGAAGCTTTCTTT. Protein product: CASNWGTNTEAFF.

The chain recombines TRBV5-1 with TRBJ2-7; D perhaps matches TRBD2 (6 bases). V lost 4 bases to trimming and J lost 0 bases, with 8 bases between them. The CDR3 contains 13 residues. CDR1 and CDR2 from the germline V gene are SGHRS and YFSETQ. CDR3 in amino acids: CASSGTDSYEQYF. In DNA, the CDR3 is TGCGCCAGCAGCGGGACTGACTCCTACGAGCAGTACTTC.

V is TRBV7-3 and J is TRBJ2-1, with 13 nucleotides matching TRBD2. From germline, CDR1 is SGHTA and CDR2 FQGTGA. The CDR3 covers 18 residues. Trimming took 7 bases from V and 6 from J; bases not matched to a gene: 15. CDR3 DNA: TGTGCCAGCATCCCACCCGGGACTAGCGGGGTATTCCCCAATGAGCAGTTCTTC. As protein: CASIPPGTSGVFPNEQFF.

The chain links TRBV27 to TRBJ2-4, with a weak D call TRBD1 (6 bases). The CDR3 covers 15 residues. Trimming left V 8 bases short and J 0 bases short, with 14 bases between. In germline, CDR1 is MNHEY, CDR2 SMNVEV (reference sequence). CDR3 sequence reads: CASQPGHSAKNIQYF. In nucleotides, the CDR3 is TGTGCCAGCCAACCGGGACACTCAGCCAAAAACATTCAGTACTTC.

The chain links TRBV9 to TRBJ2-7, with 12 bases identical to TRBD2. V shed 4 bases, J shed 4 bases, and the junction held 3 bases outside the gene matches. Germline assignment: CDR1 SGDLS and CDR2 YYNGEE. The CDR3 loop spans 14 amino acids. The CDR3 loop reads CASSIGLAGYEQYF. CDR3 DNA: TGTGCCAGCAGCATTGGACTAGCGGGGTACGAGCAGTACTTC.

The gene calls are TRBV12-1 and TRBJ1-2. TRBV12-1 is given as a pseudogene. The CDR3 has 13 amino acids. As DNA, the CDR3 is TGTGCCAGCAGCCATCCCCCGCGAGGTGGCTACACCTTC. It specifies CASSHPPRGGYTF.

The chain combines TRBV7-3 with TRBJ1-1; D not resolved. There are 12 residues in the CDR3. Germline-derived CDR1 and CDR2 are SGHTA and FQGTGA. The V end lost 6 bases, the J end lost 6 bases, and 11 bases lay between the germline ends. Here the CDR3 reads CASRPTDSEAFF. The DNA for the CDR3 is TGTGCCAGCAGACCCACGGACTCTGAAGCTTTCTTT.

This rearrangement joins TRBV10-1 to TRBJ2-5, with D maybe TRBD1 (6 bases). This CDR3 has 15 amino acids. Germline V gene lookup returns CDR1 WNHNN and CDR2 SYGVQD (reference sequence). The ends were cut back, 4 bases at V and 2 bases at J, with 14 bases in the middle. CDR3 nucleotides: TGCGCCAGCAGTGCTACCCGGGACACTCAAGAGACCCAGTACTTC. Protein product: CASSATRDTQETQYF.

The rearrangement uses TRBV29-1 and TRBJ2-3; 10 bases match TRBD2. The trim removed 6 bases at V and 2 bases at J, leaving 2 bases unmatched. The CDR3 has 13 amino acids. In germline, CDR1 is SQVTM, CDR2 ANQGSEA. DNA for the CDR3: TGCAGCGTACTAGCGGGGTACACAGATACGCAGTATTTT. It is translated as CSVLAGYTDTQYF.

The chain links TRBV7-9 to TRBJ2-3; 7 bases line up with TRBD2. This CDR3 has 17 residues. CDR1 and CDR2 from the germline V gene are SEHNR and FQNEAQ (reference sequence). Trimming cost V 5 bases and J 3 bases; bases outside gene matches: 14. In nucleotides, the CDR3 is TGTGCCAGCAGCCACGGGGGAGGGCGAGTCGGAACAGATACGCAGTATTTT. Encoded protein: CASSHGGGRVGTDTQYF.

The CDR3, as DNA: TGTGCCAGCAGCGCAGGGGGACTGATGAACACTGAAGCTTTCTTT. Translating gives CASSAGGLMNTEAFF. The chain has TRBV9 and TRBJ1-1; 7 bases agree with TRBD1. Trimming removed 3 bases from V and 0 bases from J; junction bases left unmatched: 5. CDR1 is SGDLS and CDR2 is YYNGEE in the germline V gene. The length of the CDR3 is 15 residues. Supplemented by reference TRBV9 and TRBJ1-1, the full variable domain reads DSGVTQTPKHLITATGQRVTLRCSPRSGDLSVYWYQQSLDQGLQFLIQYYNGEERAKGNILERFSAQQFPDLHSELNLSSLELGDSALYFCASSAGGLMNTEAFFGQGTRLTVV.

The chain links TRBV6-5 to TRBJ2-5; D may be TRBD1 (6 bases). V was pared by 8 bases and J by 0 bases, with 16 bases between. Germline-derived CDR1 and CDR2 are MNHEY and SVGAGI. The CDR3 loop spans 15 amino acids. DNA for the CDR3: TGTGCCAGCTTTCAGGGGCCAAAGTACCAAGAGACCCAGTACTTC. Protein sequence: CASFQGPKYQETQYF.

The chain recombines TRBV7-6 with TRBJ2-7, with 7 positions matching TRBD2. The CDR3 is made up of 15 amino acids. Unmatched junction bases numbered 6, after V lost 1 base and J lost 3 bases. CDR1 is SGHVS and CDR2 is FNYEAQ in the germline V gene. The CDR3 sequence is CASSLGGGLGYEQYF. In DNA, the CDR3 is TGTGCCAGCAGCTTAGGGGGGGGACTGGGCTACGAGCAGTACTTC.

V is TRBV7-9 and J is TRBJ1-1; D unresolved. Trimming shortened V by 6 bases and J by 4 bases, and 12 bases separated the two germline ends. CDR1 is SEHNR and CDR2 is FQNEAQ in the germline V gene (reference sequence). CDR3 size: 13 residues. CDR3 residues: CASSRVSVTEAFF. CDR3 nucleotide sequence: TGTGCCAGCAGTCGAGTCTCGGTCACTGAAGCTTTCTTT.

The CDR3 nucleotides are TGCAGCGTTGAAGGACAGGTCCTAATAGGGCAGTTCTTC. It translates to CSVEGQVLIGQFF. V usage is TRBV29-1 and J usage is TRBJ2-1; D possibly corresponds to TRBD1 (6 bases). This CDR3 is 13 amino acids long. CDR1 and CDR2 (germline): SQVTM, ANQGSEA. V gave up 1 base and J gave up 12 bases, with 16 bases separating them.

The sample holds one count of this clone. The rearrangement links TRBV6-6 to TRBJ1-4, with unresolved D. V dropped 5 bases and J dropped 2 bases, with 9 bases sitting between them. Germline V lookup: CDR1 MNHNY, CDR2 SVGAGI (reference sequence). This CDR3 has 14 residues. CDR3 nucleotides: TGTGCCAGCAGTCCGGCGGGCACTAATGAAAAACTGTTTTTT. Translating gives CASSPAGTNEKLFF.

The V and J genes are TRBV6-5 and TRBJ1-2; D gene ambiguous. In germline, CDR1 is MNHEY, CDR2 SVGAGI. Trimming shortened V by 8 bases and J by 4 bases, and 8 bases separated the two germline ends. This CDR3 contains 11 residues. The CDR3, as DNA: TGTGCCAGCCAGTCAGGCTATGGCTACACCTTC. Protein sequence: CASQSGYGYTF.

The CDR3 protein is CASSLVSPVDRSNTGELFF. DNA for the CDR3: TGCGCCAGCAGCTTGGTTTCGCCAGTGGACAGATCGAACACCGGGGAGCTGTTTTTT. The gene calls are TRBV5-1 and TRBJ2-2, with D tentatively TRBD1 (6 bases). V lost 0 bases and J lost 0, with 18 bases in between. There are 19 residues in the CDR3. Germline-derived CDR1 and CDR2 are SGHRS and YFSETQ.

V is TRBV27 and J is TRBJ1-4; 10 bases are a match to TRBD1. CDR3 size: 13 residues. Per germline, CDR1 MNHEY and CDR2 SMNVEV (reference sequence). Germline trimming cut 6 bases from V and 8 bases from J; bases unmatched to any gene: 3. This CDR3 is CASRGQGSEKLFF. As DNA, the CDR3 is TGTGCCAGCAGGGGACAGGGGAGCGAAAAACTGTTTTTT.

The V call is TRBV9, the J call TRBJ2-4; TRBD1 aligns across 7 bases. The CDR3 is 18 amino acids. The ends lost 3 bases at V and 0 bases at J; junction bases unmatched: 12. CDR1 SGDLS and CDR2 YYNGEE come from the germline V gene. Here the CDR3 DNA reads TGTGCCAGCAGCGCGGCCGGGACAGAAATACTAGCCAAAAACATTCAGTACTTC. Protein product: CASSAAGTEILAKNIQYF.